This T cell receptor (beta chain) is drawn from a study of shared clonotypes between healthy human individuals. The method was immunoSEQ multiplex PCR; TCRdb's version includes in-frame clones alone and lacks a portion of them. The sample lists around 700,000 clones; about 80% were seen once. V lost 6 bases and J lost 3, with 15 bases in between. Germline V CDR1 and CDR2: MNHEY, SVGAGI. The length of the CDR3 is 15 residues. The sequence was collected from a woman between 25 and 40 years old in good health. The chain carries TRBV6-5 and TRBJ2-1; D could derive from TRBD1 or TRBD2 (5 bases each). The specimen was memory CD4+ T cells sorted from blood. Subset: CD45RA-negative fraction. The CDR3 DNA reads TGTGCCAGCAGCATCGGGACGCCACTCTACAATGAGCAGTTCTTC. It yields the protein CASSIGTPLYNEQFF.